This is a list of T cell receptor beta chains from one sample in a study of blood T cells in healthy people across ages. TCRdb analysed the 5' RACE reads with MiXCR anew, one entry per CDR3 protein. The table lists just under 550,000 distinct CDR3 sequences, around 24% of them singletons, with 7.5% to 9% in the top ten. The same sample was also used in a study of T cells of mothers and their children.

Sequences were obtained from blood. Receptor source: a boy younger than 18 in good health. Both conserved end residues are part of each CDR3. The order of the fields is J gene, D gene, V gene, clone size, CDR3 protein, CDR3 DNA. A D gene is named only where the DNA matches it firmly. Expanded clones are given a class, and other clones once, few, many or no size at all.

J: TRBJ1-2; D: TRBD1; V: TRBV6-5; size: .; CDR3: CASSYLQGGYGYTF; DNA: TGTGCCAGCAGTTACTTACAGGGGGGCTATGGCTACACCTTC
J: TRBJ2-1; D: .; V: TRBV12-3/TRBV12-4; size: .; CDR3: CASSSPRDTESNNEQFF; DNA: TGTGCCAGCAGTTCACCTCGGGACACTGAGTCTAACAATGAGCAGTTCTTC
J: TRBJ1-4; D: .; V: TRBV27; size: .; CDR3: CASSLLQNEKLFF; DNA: TGTGCCAGCAGTTTATTACAGAATGAAAAACTGTTTTTT
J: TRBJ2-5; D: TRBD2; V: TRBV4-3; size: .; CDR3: CASSQGHTSGGATSRETQYF; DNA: TGCGCCAGCAGCCAGGGCCATACTAGCGGGGGGGCCACATCAAGGGAGACCCAGTACTTC
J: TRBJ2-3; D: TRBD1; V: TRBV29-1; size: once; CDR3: CSVAGGAVLGTDTQYF; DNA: TGCAGCGTTGCAGGGGGCGCGGTATTGGGCACAGATACGCAGTATTTT
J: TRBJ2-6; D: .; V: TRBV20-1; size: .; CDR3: CSAKARSSGANVLTF; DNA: TGCAGTGCAAAGGCACGGAGCTCTGGGGCCAACGTCCTGACTTTC
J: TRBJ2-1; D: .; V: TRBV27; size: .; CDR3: CASSLIYYEQFF; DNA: TGTGCCAGCAGTTTAATTTACTATGAGCAGTTCTTC
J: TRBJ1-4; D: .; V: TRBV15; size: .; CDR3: CATSRDGREKLFF; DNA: TGTGCCACCAGCAGAGATGGCCGTGAAAAACTGTTTTTT
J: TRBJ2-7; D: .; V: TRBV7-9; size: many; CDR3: CASSPTSSYEQYF; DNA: TGTGCCAGCAGCCCGACTAGCTCCTACGAGCAGTACTTC
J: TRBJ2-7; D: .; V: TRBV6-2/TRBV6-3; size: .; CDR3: CASRHTTEAGEQYF; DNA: TGTGCCAGCAGACACACAACCGAGGCTGGCGAGCAGTACTTC
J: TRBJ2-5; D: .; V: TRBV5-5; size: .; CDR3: CASSLVQDDQETQYF; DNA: TGTGCCAGCAGCTTGGTACAGGATGACCAAGAGACCCAGTACTTC
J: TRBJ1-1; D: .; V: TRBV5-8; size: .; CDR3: CAIAFGMGEAFF; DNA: TGTGCCATCGCATTTGGGATGGGTGAAGCTTTCTTT
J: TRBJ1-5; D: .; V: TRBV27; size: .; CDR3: CASSEGRYSNQPQHF; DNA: TGTGCCAGCAGTGAGGGAAGATATAGCAATCAGCCCCAGCATTTT
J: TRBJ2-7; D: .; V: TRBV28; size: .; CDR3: CASSSRGACEQYF; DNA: TGTGCCAGCAGTTCCCGGGGGGCCTGCGAGCAGTACTTC
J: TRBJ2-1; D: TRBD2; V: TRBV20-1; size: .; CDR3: CSARGGSSGSTYNEQFF; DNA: TGCAGTGCTAGGGGCGGGTCTAGCGGGTCAACCTACAATGAGCAGTTCTTC
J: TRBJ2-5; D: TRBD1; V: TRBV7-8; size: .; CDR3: CASRDRGAETQYF; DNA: TGTGCCAGCCGGGACAGGGGAGCGGAGACCCAGTACTTC
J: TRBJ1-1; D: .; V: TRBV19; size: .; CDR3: CASSAESGTEFGAFF; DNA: TGTGCCAGTAGTGCAGAATCCGGGACGGAGTTCGGAGCTTTCTTT
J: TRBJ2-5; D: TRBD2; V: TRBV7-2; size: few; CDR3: CASSPIKVAGGFGETQYF; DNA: TGTGCCAGCAGCCCTATAAAAGTAGCGGGGGGGTTTGGAGAGACCCAGTACTTC
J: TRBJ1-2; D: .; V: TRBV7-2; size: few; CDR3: CASSFDGGARYYGYTF; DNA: TGTGCCAGCAGCTTTGATGGGGGCGCTAGGTACTATGGCTACACCTTC
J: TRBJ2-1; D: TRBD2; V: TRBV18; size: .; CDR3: CASSPTSGVYNEQFF; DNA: TGTGCCAGCTCACCGACTAGCGGGGTCTACAATGAGCAGTTCTTC
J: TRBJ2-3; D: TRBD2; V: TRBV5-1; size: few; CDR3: CASGLAGGSTDTQYF; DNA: TGCGCCAGCGGATTAGCGGGAGGGAGCACAGATACGCAGTATTTT
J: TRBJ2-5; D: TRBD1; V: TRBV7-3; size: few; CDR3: CASSLVGQGISQETQYF; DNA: TGTGCCAGCAGCTTAGTAGGACAGGGGATAAGCCAAGAGACCCAGTACTTC
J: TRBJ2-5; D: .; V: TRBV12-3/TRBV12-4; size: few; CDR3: CASSFVTGAPQETQYF; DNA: TGTGCCAGCAGTTTCGTAACGGGAGCCCCACAAGAGACCCAGTACTTC
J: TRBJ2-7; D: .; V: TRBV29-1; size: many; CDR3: CSVERGYEQYF; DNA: TGCAGCGTTGAAAGGGGCTACGAGCAGTACTTC
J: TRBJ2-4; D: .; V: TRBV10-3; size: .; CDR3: CAISESGNIQYF; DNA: TGTGCCATCAGTGAGTCGGGCAACATTCAGTACTTC
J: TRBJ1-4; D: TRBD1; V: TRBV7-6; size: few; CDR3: CASSLTDREKLFF; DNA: TGTGCCAGCAGCTTGACGGACAGGGAAAAACTGTTTTTT
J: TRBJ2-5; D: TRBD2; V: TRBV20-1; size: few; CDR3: CSARDRKRESGTQYF; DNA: TGCAGTGCTAGAGATCGCAAGCGGGAGAGCGGGACCCAGTACTTC
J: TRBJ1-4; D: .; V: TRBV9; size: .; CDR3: CASSAPGEGHNEKLFF; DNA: TGTGCCAGCAGCGCACCCGGGGAGGGCCATAATGAAAAACTGTTTTTT
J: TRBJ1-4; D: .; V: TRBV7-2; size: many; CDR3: CASSLGPFPAANEKLFF; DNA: TGTGCCAGCAGCTTAGGCCCTTTCCCCGCAGCTAATGAAAAACTGTTTTTT